Below are 5 T cell receptor beta chains sequenced from a single sample in a study of T cell responses to AZD1222 COVID-19 vaccine. Clones were sequenced by immunoSEQ multiplex PCR, and TCRdb holds only the in-frame ones, with some missing. Of around 100,000 clones in the sample, approximately 92% were seen once. Specimen: peripheral blood, collected on day 0 of AZD1222 vaccination. These receptor sequences come from an adult in good health.

Details on this clone: This same CDR3 is encoded by further DNA sequences in the sample. The genes are TRBV7-3 and TRBJ2-1, with D perhaps matching TRBD2 (5 bases). Germline V gives CDR1 SGHTA, CDR2 FQGTGA. This CDR3 has 13 residues. Trimming removed 2 bases from V and 5 bases from J, with 7 bases in between. DNA for the CDR3: TGTGCCAGCAGCTTACGGGGTGACAATGAGCAGTTCTTC. Translated: CASSLRGDNEQFF.

This CDR3 is CASSQDSGGATKNIQYF. The CDR3, as DNA: TGCGCCAGCAGCCAAGATTCCGGGGGCGCGACCAAAAACATTCAGTACTTC. This chain uses TRBV4-1 with TRBJ2-4, with D perhaps given as TRBD1 or TRBD2 (6 bases each). The germline V and J ends were trimmed by 0 bases and 2 bases, with 14 bases remaining between them. The CDR3 contains 17 residues. CDR1 and CDR2 from the germline V gene are MGHRA and YSYEKL.

This clone occurred once. The chain joins TRBV9 to TRBJ1-4; D is unresolved. There are 15 residues in the CDR3. Germline CDR1 reads SGDLS; CDR2 reads YYNGEE. V lost 7 bases and J lost 3, with 16 bases in between. The CDR3 here is CASGGEGGPNEKLFF. The CDR3 DNA follows: TGTGCCAGCGGCGGGGAGGGTGGACCTAATGAAAAACTGTTTTTT.

V is TRBV7-8 and J is TRBJ2-5, with a weak D call TRBD2 (5 bases). The CDR3 extends over 15 amino acids. Germline-derived CDR1 and CDR2 are SGHVS and FQNEAQ. V was clipped by 7 bases and J by 1 base, with 16 bases between them. The CDR3 here is CASTLGRLTQETQYF. Written as DNA, the CDR3 is TGTGCCAGCACCCTGGGGAGACTTACCCAAGAGACCCAGTACTTC.

The chain joins TRBV6-2 or TRBV6-3 to TRBJ2-2; 9 nucleotides align to TRBD1. In germline, CDR1 is MNHEY, CDR2 SVGEGT. V lost 5 bases, J lost 4 bases, and 2 bases stayed unmatched. The CDR3 sequence is 14 residues long. CDR3 sequence reads: CASSRDRVTGELFF. Written as DNA, the CDR3 is TGTGCCAGCAGTAGGGACAGGGTCACCGGGGAGCTGTTTTTT.